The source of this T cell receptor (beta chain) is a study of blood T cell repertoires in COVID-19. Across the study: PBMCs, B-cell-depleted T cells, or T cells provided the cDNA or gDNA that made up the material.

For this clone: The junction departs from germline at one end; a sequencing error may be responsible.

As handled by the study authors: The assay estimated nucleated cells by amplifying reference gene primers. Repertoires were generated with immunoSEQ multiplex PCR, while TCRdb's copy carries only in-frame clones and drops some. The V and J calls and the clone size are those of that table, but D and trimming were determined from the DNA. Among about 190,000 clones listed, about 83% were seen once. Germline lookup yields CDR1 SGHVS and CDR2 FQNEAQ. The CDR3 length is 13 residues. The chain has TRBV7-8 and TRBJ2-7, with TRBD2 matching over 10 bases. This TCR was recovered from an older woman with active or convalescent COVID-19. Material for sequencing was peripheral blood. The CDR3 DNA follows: TGTGCCAGCAGCTTAGACCACGGTCTAGCGGGGGTCTTC. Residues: CASSLDHGLAGVF.